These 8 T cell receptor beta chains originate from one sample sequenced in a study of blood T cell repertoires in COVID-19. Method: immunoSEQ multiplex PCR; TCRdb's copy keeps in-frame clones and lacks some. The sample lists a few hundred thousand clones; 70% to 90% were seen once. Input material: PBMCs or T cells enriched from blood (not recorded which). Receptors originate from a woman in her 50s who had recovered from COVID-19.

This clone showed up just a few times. CDR3 sequence (DNA): TGTGCCAGCAGTGATAACAGCATTTACAATGAGCAGTTCTTC. Its translation is CASSDNSIYNEQFF. The chain employs TRBV6-1 and TRBJ2-1; D gene unclear. Trimming took off 3 bases at V and 4 bases at J, with 10 bases between the two ends. Germline V gene lookup returns CDR1 MNHNS and CDR2 SASEGT. This CDR3 contains 14 residues.

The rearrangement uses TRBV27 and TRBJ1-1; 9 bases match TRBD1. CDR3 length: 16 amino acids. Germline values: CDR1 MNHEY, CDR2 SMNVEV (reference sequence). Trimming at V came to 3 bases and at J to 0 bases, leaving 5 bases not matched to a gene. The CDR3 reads CASSLSGTGLNTEAFF. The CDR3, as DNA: TGTGCCAGCAGTTTGTCCGGGACAGGGCTGAACACTGAAGCTTTCTTT.

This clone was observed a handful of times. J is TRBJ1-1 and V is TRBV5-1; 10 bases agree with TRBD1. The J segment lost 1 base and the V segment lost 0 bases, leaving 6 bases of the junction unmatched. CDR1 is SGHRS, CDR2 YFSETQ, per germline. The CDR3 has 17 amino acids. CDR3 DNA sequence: TGCGCCAGCAGCTTGGTTCTGACAGGGGGCCGGAACACTGAAGCTTTCTTT. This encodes CASSLVLTGGRNTEAFF.

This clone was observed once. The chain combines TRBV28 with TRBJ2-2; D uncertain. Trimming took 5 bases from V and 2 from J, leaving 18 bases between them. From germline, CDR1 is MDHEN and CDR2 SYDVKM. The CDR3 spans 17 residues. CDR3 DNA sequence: TGTGCCAGCAGTCCTACCCGCCCCAAGCCTAACACCGGGGAGCTGTTTTTT. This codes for CASSPTRPKPNTGELFF.

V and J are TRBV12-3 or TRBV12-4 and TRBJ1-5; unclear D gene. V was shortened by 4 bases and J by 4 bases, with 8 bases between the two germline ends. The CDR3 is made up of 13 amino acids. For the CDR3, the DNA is TGTGCCAGCAGTTATGGGCAGAATCAGCCCCAGCATTTT. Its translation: CASSYGQNQPQHF.

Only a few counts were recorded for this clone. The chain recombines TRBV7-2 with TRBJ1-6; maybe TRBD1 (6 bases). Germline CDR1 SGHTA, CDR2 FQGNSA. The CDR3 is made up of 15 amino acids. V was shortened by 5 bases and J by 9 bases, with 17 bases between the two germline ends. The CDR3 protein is CASSARQAPGSPLHF. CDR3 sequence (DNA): TGTGCCAGCAGCGCCCGACAGGCCCCAGGTTCACCCCTCCACTTT.

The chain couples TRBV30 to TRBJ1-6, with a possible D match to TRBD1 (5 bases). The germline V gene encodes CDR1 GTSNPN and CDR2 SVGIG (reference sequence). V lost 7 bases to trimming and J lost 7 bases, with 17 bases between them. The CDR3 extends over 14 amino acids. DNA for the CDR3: TGTGCCTCGTCCTCTCAGGGAACCAATTCACCCCTCCACTTT. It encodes CASSSQGTNSPLHF.

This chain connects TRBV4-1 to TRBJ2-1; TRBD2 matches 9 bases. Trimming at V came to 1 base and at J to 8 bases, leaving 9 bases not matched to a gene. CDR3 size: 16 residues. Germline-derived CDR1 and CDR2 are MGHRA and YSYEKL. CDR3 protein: CASSQVLAGIKYEQFF. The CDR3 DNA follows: TGCGCCAGCAGCCAAGTTCTAGCGGGAATAAAGTATGAGCAGTTCTTC.